This T cell receptor (beta chain) came from a study of tumor-infiltrating lymphocytes in primary liver carcinoma (dated by TCRdb to about 2017). Regarding the complete study: Of the five patients (three men and two women, aged 30 to 69 years), four had hepatocellular carcinoma and one had combined HCC and intrahepatic cholangiocarcinoma. A total of some 35 specimens from 5 patients went through TCRbeta repertoire sequencing, namely 25 tumor regions, 5 adjacent noncancerous liver tissues and 5 peripheral blood samples. The study combined TCRbeta repertoire sequencing, expression microarrays and whole-exome sequencing across five regions of each liver tumor, with adjacent normal tissue and blood. To link TCRbeta repertoire diversity to the local molecular phenotype, the approximately 23 tumor region samples were profiled with Agilent mRNA microarrays. Each sample produced about 3.65 to 7.13 million productive TCRbeta reads, and read depth showed no significant difference between tissue types. The five patients had tumors staged T1-T3 N0M0, with maximum diameters ranging from about 4.2 to 10 cm. Technical replicate repertoires showed high reproducibility, with mean shared-clone rates roughly 0.87 and correlation coefficients above 0.95. The research as a whole found: Consistent with antigen-driven expansion, pairs of tumor regions showed higher repertoire overlap (mean roughly 36%) than either tumor-adjacent pairs (about 17%) or tumor-blood pairs (around 14%). Only about 7-25% of top clones were found in all five regions of a tumor, suggesting spatial heterogeneity of tumor-infiltrating T cells. Because sequencing covered only the TCR beta chain and unpaired alpha chains were not captured, true repertoire diversity is likely underestimated. Bulk unsorted samples precluded comparing CD4+ and CD8+ T cell repertoires. With just a few patients in the study, the authors point out that the findings should be validated in a larger study. The top 250 clones made up a significantly larger repertoire fraction in tumors than in blood (p = 0.039).

Without any cell sorting, total RNA and DNA were extracted together from around 20-30 mg of bulk tissue using the AllPrep DNA/RNA mini kit. Between November 2015 and March 2016, about 5 patients in China with histopathologically diagnosed primary liver carcinoma had their tumors surgically resected. Chronic HBV infection was present in the patients, and the patients were treatment-naive at sampling. Each tumor was sampled at five spatially separated regions: the superior, inferior, left-lateral and right-lateral poles and the tumor centre. According to histology, viable tumor cells made up more than 80% of every tumor sample. Pieces of fresh tumor and adjacent tissue were cut in half, with one half kept in RNAlater at -80 degrees C and the other half sent for histology. Points on this clonotype: The target of this receptor is not known. Within one base of it there is no much larger clone, and no base qualities were kept.

TCRbeta-specific cDNA was reverse-transcribed from roughly 500 ng total RNA using a constant-region primer and ProtoScript II reverse transcriptase. Three nested multiplex PCR rounds, following a slightly modified ARM-PCR procedure, were used to build the TCRbeta libraries. Sample barcodes and Illumina adapters were added in a final 25-cycle PCR with Deep VentR polymerase. Before sequencing, amplicons of 200-500 bp were gel-purified using a QIAquick gel extraction kit. An Illumina HiSeq 2500 was used to sequence the TCRbeta amplicons, generating 250-bp paired-end reads. The published analysis was carried out like this. Trimmomatic v0.33 was used to quality-trim the reads, and FLASH v1.2.11 was used to merge paired reads so that full CDR3 sequences could be recovered. V, D and J germline segments were assigned to the rearranged TCRbeta sequences using MiGEC v1.2.1b. VDJtools v1.0.0 computed clonotype statistics and Shannon-Wiener diversity indices. To cut down on sampling bias, every analysis after diversity analysis relied on just the 250 most abundant clonotypes from each sample. TCRdb reprocessing: public reads trimmed at Q25 with fastp, clones called with MiXCR, in-frame beta chains kept. Merged by CDR3 protein, the rows form single entries marked with the most common genes and DNA. The V and J calls reflect TCRdb's pipeline rather than the authors' work. This sample holds over 95,000 distinct CDR3 sequences; approximately 68% were observed only once. Of the sample, around 8.8% falls within the top ten clones.

This sequence originates from a woman aged 60 to 75 with primary liver carcinoma and hepatitis B virus infection. Source material: liver tumor tissue from sampling region 5. According to the study, the label for this sample's cell subset or site signals: tumor region T5, tumor centre.

The CDR3 region has the sequence CASSQLPTGMGNTIYF. The DNA sequence follows: TGTGCCAGCAGCCAATTACCGACAGGGATGGGAAACACCATATATTTT. The chain uses TRBV11-3 and TRBJ1-3, and 7 junctional nucleotides match TRBD1. V loses 5 bases at its end and J loses 4 bases; junction bases beyond the gene matches: 11. The CDR3 sequence holds 16 residues, the cysteine and phenylalanine included. The entry retains the CDR3 DNA only, 48 bases that are in frame from base 1. CDR1 SGHNT and CDR2 YENEEA are derived from the germline V gene.